The clone carrying this T cell receptor beta chain was found a few times. This sample stems from a study of cytomegalovirus exposure and HLA in healthy donors. Study-level information: In an early release, HLA-typed donors contributed tens of millions of unique TCR sequences.

The PCR contained 60 Vbeta and 13 Jbeta primers. Data came from immunoSEQ multiplex PCR; TCRdb stores just in-frame clones and leaves some out. The sample carries about 210,000 clones, over 75% recorded once. The germline V gene encodes CDR1 SGHNT and CDR2 YYREEE (reference sequence). V lost 1 base and J lost 5, with 12 bases in between. The CDR3 contains 15 residues. The sample taken for sequencing was PBMCs. This TCR was sampled from a woman in her forties or fifties in good health and CMV-seropositive. The genes are TRBV5-4 and TRBJ1-4; the D gene is possibly TRBD1 (5 bases). In nucleotides, the CDR3 is TGTGCCAGCAGCTTGTTTATCCGGGGGAATGAAAAACTGTTTTTT. Translation gives CASSLFIRGNEKLFF. The full variable domain, completed using reference TRBV5-4 and TRBJ1-4, is ETGVTQSPTHLIKTRGQQVTLRCSSQSGHNTVSWYQQALGQGPQFIFQYYREEENGRGNFPPRFSGLQFPNYSSELNVNALELDDSALYLCASSLFIRGNEKLFFGSGTQLSVL.